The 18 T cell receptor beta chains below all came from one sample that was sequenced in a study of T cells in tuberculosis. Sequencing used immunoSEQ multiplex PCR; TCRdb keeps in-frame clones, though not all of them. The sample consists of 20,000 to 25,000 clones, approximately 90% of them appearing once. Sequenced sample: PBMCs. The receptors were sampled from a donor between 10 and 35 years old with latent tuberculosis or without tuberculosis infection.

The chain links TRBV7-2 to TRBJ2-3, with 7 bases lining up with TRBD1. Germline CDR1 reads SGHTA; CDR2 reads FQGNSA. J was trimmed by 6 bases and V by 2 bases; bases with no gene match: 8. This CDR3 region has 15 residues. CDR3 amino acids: CASSLLGQLRDTQYF. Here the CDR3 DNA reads TGTGCCAGCAGCTTATTGGGACAGCTCAGGGATACGCAGTATTTT.

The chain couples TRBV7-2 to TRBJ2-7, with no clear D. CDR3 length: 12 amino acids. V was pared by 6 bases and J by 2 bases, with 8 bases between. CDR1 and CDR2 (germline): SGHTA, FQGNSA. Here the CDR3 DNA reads TGTGCCAGCAGTGAGGTGGCCTACGAGCAGTACTTC. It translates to CASSEVAYEQYF.

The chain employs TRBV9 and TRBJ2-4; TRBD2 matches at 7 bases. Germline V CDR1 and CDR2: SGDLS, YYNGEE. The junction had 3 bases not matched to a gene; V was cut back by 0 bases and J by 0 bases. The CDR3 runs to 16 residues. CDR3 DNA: TGTGCCAGCAGCGTAGGCGGGGGACTAGCCAAAAACATTCAGTACTTC. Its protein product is CASSVGGGLAKNIQYF.

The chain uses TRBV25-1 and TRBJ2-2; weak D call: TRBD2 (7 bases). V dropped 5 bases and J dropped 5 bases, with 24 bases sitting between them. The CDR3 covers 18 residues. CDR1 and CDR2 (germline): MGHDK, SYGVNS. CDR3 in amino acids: CASSPVWAGGLLTGELFF. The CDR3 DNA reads TGTGCCAGCAGTCCCGTTTGGGCCGGGGGGCTACTGACCGGGGAGCTGTTTTTT.

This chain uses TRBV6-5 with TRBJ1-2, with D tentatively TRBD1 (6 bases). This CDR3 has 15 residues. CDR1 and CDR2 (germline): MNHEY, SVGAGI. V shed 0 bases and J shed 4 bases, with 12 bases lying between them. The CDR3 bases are TGTGCCAGCAGTTACTCAAGGGGGTCGTCCTATGGCTACACCTTC. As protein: CASSYSRGSSYGYTF.

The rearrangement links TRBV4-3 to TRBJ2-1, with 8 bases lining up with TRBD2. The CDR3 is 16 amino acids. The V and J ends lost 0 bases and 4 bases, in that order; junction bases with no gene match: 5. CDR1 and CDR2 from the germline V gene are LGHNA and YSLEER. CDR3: CASSQDRGGRYNEQFF. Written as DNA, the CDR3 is TGCGCCAGCAGCCAAGATCGCGGGGGGCGATACAATGAGCAGTTCTTC.

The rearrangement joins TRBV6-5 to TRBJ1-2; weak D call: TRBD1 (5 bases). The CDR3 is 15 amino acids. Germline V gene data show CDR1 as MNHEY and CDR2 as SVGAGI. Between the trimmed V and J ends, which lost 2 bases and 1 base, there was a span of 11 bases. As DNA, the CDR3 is TGTGCCAGCAGTTACGATGGGGGAGGTAACTATGGCTACACCTTC. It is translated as CASSYDGGGNYGYTF.

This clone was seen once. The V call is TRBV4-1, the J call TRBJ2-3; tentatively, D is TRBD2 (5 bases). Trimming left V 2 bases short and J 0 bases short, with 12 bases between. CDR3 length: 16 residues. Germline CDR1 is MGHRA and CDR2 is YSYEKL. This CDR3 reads CASSQSRVPSTDTQYF. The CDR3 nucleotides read TGCGCCAGCAGCCAATCGAGGGTCCCTAGCACAGATACGCAGTATTTT.

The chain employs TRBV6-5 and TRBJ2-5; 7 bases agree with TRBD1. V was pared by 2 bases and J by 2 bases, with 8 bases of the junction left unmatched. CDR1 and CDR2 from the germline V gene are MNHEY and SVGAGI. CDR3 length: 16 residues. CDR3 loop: CASSYLTGPAQETQYF. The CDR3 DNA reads TGTGCCAGCAGTTACCTGACAGGGCCTGCTCAAGAGACCCAGTACTTC.

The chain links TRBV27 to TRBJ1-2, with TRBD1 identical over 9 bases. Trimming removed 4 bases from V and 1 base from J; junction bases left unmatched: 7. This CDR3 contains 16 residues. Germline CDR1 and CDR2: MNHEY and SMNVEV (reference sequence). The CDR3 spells CASSSRQGVVNYGYTF. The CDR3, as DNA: TGTGCCAGCAGTTCCCGACAGGGGGTAGTTAACTATGGCTACACCTTC.

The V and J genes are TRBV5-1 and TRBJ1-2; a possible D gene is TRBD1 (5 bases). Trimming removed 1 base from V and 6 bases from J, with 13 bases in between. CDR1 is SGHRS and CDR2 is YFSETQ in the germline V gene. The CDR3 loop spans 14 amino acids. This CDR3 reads CASSLSRAEDGYTF. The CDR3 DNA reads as TGCGCCAGCAGCTTGTCCAGGGCTGAAGATGGCTACACCTTC.

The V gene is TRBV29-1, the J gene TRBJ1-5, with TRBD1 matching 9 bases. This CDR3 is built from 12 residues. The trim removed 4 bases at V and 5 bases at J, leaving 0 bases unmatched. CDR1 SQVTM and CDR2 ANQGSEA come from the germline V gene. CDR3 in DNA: TGCAGCGTTGGGACAGGGGATCAGCCCCAGCATTTT. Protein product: CSVGTGDQPQHF.

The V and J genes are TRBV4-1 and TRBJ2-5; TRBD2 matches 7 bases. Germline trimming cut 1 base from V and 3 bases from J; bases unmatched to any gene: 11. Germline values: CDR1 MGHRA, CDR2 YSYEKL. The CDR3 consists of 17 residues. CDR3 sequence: CASSQAPKRGLKETQYF. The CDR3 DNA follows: TGCGCCAGCAGCCAAGCCCCCAAGCGGGGCCTGAAAGAGACCCAGTACTTC.

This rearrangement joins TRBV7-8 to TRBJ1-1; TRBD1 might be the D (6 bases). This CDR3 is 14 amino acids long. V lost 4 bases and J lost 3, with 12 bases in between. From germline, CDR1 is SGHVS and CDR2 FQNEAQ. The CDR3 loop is CASSWTDSDTEAFF. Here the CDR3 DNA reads TGTGCCAGCAGCTGGACAGATTCCGACACTGAAGCTTTCTTT.

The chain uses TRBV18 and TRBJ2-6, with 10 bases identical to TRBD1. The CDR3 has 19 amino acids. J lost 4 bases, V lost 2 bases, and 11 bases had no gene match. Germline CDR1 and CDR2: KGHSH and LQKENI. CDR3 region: CASSPGGVTGGDGANVLTF. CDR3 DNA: TGTGCCAGCTCACCAGGGGGTGTGACAGGGGGCGACGGGGCCAACGTCCTGACTTTC.

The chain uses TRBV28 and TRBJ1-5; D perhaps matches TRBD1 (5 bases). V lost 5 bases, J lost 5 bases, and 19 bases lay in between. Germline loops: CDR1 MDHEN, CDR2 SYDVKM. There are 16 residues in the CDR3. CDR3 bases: TGTGCCAGCAGTATCCGCCTGCAGGGCCGGGATCAGCCCCAGCATTTT. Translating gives CASSIRLQGRDQPQHF.

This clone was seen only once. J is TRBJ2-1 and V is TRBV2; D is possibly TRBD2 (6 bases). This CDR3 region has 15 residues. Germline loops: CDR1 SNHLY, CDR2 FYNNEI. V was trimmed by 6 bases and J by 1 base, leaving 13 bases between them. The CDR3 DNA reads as TGTGCCAGCAGCCAAAACGGGGGTTCCTACAATGAGCAGTTCTTC. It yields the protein CASSQNGGSYNEQFF.

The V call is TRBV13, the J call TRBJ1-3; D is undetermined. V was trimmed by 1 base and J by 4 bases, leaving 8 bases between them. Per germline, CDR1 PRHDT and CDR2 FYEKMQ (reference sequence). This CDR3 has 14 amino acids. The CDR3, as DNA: TGTGCCAGCAGCTTAGTAAGAGGGGGAAACACCATATATTTT. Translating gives CASSLVRGGNTIYF.